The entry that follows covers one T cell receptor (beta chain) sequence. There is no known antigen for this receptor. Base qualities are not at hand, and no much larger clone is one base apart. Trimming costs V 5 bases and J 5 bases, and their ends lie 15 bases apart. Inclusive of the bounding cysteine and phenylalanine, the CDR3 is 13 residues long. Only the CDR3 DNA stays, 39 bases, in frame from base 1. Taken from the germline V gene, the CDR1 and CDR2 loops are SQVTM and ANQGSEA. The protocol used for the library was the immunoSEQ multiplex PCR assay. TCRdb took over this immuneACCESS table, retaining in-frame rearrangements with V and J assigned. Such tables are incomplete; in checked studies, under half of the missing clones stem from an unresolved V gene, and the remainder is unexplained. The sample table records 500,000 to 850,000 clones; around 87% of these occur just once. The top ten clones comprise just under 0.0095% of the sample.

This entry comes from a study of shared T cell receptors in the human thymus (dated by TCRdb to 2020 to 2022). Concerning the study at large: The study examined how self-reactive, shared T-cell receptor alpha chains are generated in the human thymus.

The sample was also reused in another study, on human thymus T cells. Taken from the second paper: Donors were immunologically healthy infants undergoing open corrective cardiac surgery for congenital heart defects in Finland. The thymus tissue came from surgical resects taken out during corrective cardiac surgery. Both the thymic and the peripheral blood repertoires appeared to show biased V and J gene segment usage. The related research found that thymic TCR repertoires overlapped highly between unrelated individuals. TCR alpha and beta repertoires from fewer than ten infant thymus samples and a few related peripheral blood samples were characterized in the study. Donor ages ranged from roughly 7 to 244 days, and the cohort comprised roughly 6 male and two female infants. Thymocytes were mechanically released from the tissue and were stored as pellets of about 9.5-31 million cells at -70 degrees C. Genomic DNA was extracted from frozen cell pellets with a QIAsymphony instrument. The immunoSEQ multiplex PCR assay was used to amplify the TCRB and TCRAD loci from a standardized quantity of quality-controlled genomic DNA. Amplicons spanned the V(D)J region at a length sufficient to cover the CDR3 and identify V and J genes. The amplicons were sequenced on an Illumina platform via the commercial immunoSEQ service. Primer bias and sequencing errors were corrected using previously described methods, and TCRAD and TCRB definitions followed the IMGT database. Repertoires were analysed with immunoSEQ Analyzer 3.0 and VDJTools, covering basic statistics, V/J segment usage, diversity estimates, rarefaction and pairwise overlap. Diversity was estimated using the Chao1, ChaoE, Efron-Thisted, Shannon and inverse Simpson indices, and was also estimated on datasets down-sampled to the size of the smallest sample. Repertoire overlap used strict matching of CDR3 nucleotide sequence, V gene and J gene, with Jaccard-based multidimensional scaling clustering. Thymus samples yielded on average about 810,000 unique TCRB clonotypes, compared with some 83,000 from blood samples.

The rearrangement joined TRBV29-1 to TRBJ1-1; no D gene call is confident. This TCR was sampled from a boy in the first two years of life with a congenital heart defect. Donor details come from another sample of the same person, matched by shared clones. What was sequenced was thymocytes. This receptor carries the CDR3 CSVSNIAGTEAFF. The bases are TGCAGCGTTTCAAACATCGCGGGGACTGAAGCTTTCTTT.